This T cell receptor (beta chain) is drawn from a study of blood T cell repertoires in COVID-19. The ends were cut back, 1 base at V and 6 bases at J, with 12 bases in the middle. This CDR3 has 14 amino acids. In germline, CDR1 is SEHNR, CDR2 FQNEAQ (reference sequence). TCRdb keeps only in-frame clones here, not all; method: immunoSEQ multiplex PCR. Of 55,000 to 80,000 clones listed, roughly 80% are singletons. Sequencing was done on a sample of peripheral blood. The chain links TRBV7-9 to TRBJ1-2; D is perhaps TRBD1 (5 bases). The receptor was derived from a man in his sixties or seventies with acute or convalescent COVID-19. This CDR3 reads CASSLEVGGDGYTF. Written as DNA, the CDR3 is TGTGCCAGCAGCTTAGAGGTCGGAGGGGATGGCTACACCTTC.